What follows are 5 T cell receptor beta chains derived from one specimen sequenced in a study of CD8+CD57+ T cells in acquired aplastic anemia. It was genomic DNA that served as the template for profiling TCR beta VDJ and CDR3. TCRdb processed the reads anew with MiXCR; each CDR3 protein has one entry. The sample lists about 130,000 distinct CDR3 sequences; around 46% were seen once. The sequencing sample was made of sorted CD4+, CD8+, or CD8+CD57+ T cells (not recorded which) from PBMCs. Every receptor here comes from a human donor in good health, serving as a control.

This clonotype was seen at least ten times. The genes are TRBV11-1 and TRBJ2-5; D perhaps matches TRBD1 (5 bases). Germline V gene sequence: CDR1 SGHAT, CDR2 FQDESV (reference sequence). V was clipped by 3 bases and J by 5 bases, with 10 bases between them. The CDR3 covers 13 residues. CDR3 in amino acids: CASSLAGSETQYF. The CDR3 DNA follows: TGTGCCAGCAGCTTGGCAGGGTCGGAGACCCAGTACTTC.

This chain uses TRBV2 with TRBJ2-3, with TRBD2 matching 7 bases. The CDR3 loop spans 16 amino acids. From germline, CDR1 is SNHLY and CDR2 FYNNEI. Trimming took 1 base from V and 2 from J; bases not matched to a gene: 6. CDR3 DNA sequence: TGTGCCAGCAGTGAAGGGTCGGGGACTAACACAGATACGCAGTATTTT. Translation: CASSEGSGTNTDTQYF.

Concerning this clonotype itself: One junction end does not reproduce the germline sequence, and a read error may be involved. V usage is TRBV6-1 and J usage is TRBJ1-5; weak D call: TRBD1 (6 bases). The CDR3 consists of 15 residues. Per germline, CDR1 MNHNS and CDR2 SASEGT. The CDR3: CASNQLTGSNRPQHF. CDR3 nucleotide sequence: TGTGCCAGCAATCAATTGACAGGAAGCAATCGGCCCCAGCATTTT.

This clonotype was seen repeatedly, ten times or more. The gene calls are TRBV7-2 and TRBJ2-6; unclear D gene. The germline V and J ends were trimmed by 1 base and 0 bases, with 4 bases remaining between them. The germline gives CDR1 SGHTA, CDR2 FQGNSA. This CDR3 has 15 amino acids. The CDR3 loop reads CASSLGGSGANVLTF. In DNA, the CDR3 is TGTGCCAGCAGCTTAGGTGGCTCTGGGGCCAACGTCCTGACTTTC.

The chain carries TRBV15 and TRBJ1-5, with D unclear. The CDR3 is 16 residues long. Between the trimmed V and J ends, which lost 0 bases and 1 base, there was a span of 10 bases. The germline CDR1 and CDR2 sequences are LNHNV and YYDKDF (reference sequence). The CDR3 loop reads CATSRDSTASNQPQHF. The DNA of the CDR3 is TGTGCCACCAGCAGAGATAGCACTGCGAGCAATCAGCCCCAGCATTTT.